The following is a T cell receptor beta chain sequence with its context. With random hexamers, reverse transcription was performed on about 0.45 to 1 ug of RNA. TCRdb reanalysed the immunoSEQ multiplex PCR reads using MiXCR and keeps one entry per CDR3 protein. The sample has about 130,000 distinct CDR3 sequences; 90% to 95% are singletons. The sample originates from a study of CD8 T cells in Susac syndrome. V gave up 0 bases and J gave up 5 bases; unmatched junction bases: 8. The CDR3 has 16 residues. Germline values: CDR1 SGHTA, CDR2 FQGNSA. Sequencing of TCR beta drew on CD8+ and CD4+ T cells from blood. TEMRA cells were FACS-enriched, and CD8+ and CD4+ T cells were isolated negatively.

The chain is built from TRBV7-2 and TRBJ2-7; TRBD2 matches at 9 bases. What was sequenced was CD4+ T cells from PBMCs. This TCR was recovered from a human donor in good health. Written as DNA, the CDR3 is TGTGCCAGCAGCTTAGCCCCTTCGCGGGAGGGCCACGAGCAGTACTTC. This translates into CASSLAPSREGHEQYF.